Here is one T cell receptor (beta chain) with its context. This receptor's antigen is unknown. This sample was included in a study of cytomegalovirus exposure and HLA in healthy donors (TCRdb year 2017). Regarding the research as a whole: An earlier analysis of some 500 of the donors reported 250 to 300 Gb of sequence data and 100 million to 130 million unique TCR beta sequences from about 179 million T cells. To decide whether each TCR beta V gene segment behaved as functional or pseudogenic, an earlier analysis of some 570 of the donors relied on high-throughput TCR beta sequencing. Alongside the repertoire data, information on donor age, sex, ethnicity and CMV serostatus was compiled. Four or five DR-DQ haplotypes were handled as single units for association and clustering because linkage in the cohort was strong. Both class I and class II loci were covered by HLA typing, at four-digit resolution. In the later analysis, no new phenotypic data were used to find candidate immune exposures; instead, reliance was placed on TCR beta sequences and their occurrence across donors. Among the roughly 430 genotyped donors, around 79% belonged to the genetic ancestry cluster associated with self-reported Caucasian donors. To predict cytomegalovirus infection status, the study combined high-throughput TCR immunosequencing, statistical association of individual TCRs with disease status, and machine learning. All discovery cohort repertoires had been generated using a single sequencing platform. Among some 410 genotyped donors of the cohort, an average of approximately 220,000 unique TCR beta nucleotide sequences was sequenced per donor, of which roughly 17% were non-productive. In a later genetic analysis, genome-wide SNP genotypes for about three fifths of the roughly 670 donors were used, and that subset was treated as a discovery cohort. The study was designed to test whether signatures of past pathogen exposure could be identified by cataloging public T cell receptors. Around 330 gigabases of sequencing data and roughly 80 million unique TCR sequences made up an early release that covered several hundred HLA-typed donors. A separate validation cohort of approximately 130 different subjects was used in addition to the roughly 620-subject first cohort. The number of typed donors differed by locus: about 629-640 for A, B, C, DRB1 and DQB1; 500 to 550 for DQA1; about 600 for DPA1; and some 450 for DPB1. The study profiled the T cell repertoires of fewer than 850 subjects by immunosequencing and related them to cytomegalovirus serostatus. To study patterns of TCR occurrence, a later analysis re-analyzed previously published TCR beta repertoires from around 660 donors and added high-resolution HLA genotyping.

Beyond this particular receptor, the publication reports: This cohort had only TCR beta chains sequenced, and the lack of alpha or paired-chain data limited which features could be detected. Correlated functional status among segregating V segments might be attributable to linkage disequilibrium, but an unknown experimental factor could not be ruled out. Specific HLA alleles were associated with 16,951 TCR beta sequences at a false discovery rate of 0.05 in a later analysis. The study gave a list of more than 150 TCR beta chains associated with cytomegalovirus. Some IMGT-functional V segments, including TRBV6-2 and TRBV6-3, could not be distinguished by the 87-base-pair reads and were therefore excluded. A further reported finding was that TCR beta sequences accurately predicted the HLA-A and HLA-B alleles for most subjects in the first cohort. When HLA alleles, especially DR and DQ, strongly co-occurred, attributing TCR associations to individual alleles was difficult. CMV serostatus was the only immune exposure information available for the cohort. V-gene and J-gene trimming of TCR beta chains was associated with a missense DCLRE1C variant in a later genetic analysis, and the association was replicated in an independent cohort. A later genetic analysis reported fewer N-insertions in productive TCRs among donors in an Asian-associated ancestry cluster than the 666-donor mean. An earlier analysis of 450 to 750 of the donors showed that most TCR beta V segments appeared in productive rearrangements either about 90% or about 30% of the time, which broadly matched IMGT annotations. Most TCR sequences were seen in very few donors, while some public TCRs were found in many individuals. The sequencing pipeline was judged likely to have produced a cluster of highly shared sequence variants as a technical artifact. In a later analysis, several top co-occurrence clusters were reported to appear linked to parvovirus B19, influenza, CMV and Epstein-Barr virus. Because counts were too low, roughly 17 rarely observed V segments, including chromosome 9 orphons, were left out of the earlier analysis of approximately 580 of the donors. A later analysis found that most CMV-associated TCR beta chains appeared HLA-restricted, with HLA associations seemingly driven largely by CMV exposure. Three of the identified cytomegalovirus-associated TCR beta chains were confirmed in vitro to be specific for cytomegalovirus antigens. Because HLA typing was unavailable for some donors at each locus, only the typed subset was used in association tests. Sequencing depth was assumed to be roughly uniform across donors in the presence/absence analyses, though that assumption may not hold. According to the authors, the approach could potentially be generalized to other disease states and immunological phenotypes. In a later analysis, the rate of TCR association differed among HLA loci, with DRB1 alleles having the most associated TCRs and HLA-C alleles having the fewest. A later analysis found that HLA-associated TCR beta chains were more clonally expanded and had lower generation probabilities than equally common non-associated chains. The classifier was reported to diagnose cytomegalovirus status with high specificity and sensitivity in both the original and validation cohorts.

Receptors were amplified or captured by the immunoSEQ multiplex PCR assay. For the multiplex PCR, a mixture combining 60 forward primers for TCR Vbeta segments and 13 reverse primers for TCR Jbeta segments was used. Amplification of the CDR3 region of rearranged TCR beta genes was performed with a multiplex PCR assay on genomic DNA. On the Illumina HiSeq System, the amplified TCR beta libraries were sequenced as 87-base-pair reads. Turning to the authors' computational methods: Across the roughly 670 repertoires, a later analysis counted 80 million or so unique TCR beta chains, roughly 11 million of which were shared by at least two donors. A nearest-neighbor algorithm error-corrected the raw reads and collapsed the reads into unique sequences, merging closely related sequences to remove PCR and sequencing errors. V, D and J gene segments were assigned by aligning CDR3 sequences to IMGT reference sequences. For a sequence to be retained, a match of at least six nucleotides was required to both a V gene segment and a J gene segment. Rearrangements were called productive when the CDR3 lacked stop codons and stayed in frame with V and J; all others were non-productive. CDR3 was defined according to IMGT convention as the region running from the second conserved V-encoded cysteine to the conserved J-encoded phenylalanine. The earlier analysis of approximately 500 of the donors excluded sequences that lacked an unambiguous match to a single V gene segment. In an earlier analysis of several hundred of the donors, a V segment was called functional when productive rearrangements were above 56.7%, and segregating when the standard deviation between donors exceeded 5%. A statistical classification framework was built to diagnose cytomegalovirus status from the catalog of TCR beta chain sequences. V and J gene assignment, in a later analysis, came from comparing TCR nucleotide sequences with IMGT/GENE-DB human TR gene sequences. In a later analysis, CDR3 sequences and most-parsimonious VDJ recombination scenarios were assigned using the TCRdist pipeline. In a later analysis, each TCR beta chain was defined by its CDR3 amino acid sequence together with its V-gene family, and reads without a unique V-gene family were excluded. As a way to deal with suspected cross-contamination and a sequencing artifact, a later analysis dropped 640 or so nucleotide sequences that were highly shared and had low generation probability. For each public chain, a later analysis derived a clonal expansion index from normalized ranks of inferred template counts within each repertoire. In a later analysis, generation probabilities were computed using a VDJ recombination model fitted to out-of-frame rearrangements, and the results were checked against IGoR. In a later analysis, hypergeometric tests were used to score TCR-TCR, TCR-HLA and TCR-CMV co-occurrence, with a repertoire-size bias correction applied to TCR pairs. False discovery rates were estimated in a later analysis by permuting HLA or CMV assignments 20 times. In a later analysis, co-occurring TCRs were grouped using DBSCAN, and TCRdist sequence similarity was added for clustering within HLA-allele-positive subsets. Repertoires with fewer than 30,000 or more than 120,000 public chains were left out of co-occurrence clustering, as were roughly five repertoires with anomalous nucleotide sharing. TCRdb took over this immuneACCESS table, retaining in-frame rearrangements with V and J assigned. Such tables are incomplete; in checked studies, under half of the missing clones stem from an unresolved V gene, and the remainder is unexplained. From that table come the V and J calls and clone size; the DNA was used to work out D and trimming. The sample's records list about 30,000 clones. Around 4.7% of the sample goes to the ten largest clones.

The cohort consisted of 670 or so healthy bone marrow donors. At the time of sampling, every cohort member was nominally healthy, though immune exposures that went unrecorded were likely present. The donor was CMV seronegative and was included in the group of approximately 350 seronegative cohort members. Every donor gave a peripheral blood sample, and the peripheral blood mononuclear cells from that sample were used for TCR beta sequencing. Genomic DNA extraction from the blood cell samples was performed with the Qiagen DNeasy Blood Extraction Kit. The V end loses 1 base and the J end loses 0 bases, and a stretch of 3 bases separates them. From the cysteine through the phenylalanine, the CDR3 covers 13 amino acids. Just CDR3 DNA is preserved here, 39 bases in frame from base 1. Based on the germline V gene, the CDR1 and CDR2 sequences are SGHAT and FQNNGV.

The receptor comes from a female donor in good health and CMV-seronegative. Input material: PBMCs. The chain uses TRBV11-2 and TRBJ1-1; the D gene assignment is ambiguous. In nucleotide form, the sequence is TGTGCCAGCAGCTTAGCTATGAACACTGAAGCTTTCTTT. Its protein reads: CASSLAMNTEAFF.